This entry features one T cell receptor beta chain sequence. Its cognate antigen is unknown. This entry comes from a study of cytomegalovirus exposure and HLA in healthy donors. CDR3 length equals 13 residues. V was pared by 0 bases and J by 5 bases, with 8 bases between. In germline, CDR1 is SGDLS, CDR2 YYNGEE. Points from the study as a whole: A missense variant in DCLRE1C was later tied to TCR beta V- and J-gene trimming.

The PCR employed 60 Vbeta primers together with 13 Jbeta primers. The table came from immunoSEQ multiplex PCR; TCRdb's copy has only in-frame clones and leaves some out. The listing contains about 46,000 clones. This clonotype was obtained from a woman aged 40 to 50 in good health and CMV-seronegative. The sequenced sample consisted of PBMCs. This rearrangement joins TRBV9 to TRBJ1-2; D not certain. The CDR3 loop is CASSVGATYGYTF. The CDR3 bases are TGTGCCAGCAGCGTAGGCGCTACGTATGGCTACACCTTC.